The entry below gives a single TCR beta chain sequence along with its context. The data originate from a study of OX40 agonist ivuxolimab in advanced cancers. Germline lookup yields CDR1 MDHEN and CDR2 SYDVKM. There are 14 residues in the CDR3. Deletions cut 7 bases from V and 1 base from J, with 13 bases between. It was autoimmune disease history or systemic immunosuppression that excluded patients. Peripheral blood came from all dose cohorts at three timepoints. Libraries were prepared by immunoSEQ multiplex PCR; TCRdb keeps only in-frame clonotypes and omits some of them. The profile shows 30,000 to 40,000 clones, about 84% of them singletons.

This sequence originates from an adult with an advanced solid tumor such as melanoma, head and neck, liver or kidney cancer. The V and J genes are TRBV28 and TRBJ1-2; D is possibly TRBD1 (6 bases). Sequenced material: CD4+ or CD8+ T cells sorted from blood, taken in a trial of the OX40 agonist ivuxolimab. The CDR3 loop reads CASTKGGGNYGYTF. CDR3 in DNA: TGTGCCAGCACCAAGGGGGGTGGTAACTATGGCTACACCTTC.